This TCR beta chain was identified during a study of graft-versus-host responses after intestinal transplantation (dated by TCRdb to about 2021). Regarding the study in general: Multivisceral, liver-intestinal, or isolated intestinal transplants were received by the recipients. Graft-versus-host and host-versus-graft alloreactive T cell clones were tracked in the graft, circulation and bone marrow after intestinal transplantation using bulk TCR-beta CDR3 sequencing. Rather than going through the commercial service, samples from three later patients were sequenced in-house on an Illumina MiSeq and processed with MiXCR. Anti-thymocyte globulin induction was given to all recipients, followed by maintenance tacrolimus and steroids for 2 to 3 years. Donor T cell macrochimerism was defined as a peak of at least 4% donor T cells among recipient peripheral blood mononuclear cells. To identify alloreactive clones, pre-transplant mixed lymphocyte reaction products were sequenced and then compared with unstimulated pre-transplant donor and recipient T cells. The cohort enrolled about two dozen intestinal transplant recipients including one retransplant, and a few patients lacking pretransplant specimens were excluded. Overall study outcomes, separate from this receptor: GvH clones turned up in recipient bone marrow, with some appearing earlier in ileal mucosa or blood, a pattern consistent with an intestinal mucosal origin. High GvH to HvG T cell clonal ratios were observed in the allografts of patients with donor T cell macrochimerism. The relatively low number and heterogeneity of intestinal transplant patients limited the conclusions. Early after transplant, peak levels of circulating GvH clones were found to be associated with declines in HvG clones.

With respect to this clone: Its antigen is still unknown. The sample holds no much larger clone one base away, and base qualities are not on file.

The label giving this sample's time point can be read as: cells obtained before transplantation from donor or recipient. CD3+CD4+ and CD3+CD8+ populations were FACS-sorted from unstimulated pre-transplant donor and recipient cells taken from spleen or lymph nodes. Library preparation used the immunoSEQ multiplex PCR assay. For most patients, genomic DNA was isolated with the Qiagen DNeasy Blood and Tissue Kit and shipped frozen to Adaptive Biotechnologies for TCR sequencing. High-throughput TCR-beta CDR3 sequencing of genomic DNA from most patients was performed by Adaptive Biotechnologies. The authors processed their data as follows. Adaptive's ImmunoSEQ software was the source of the TCR sequencing data for 15 to 20 patients, while three other patients were processed with MiXCR and VDJtools. To correct CD4 versus CD8 sorting errors, sequences present in both subsets at a frequency ratio below 5:1 were removed. Because the origin of CDR3 nucleotide sequences shared between donor and recipient could not be assigned, those sequences were removed. At least 2-fold expansion over unstimulated cells and a minimum CFSE-low frequency of 0.002% (template counts) or 0.001% (read counts) were required for clones to be classified as alloreactive. Mappable clones were those detected in sequenced pre-transplant spleen, lymph node, or MLR CFSE-low populations of the donor or recipient. The cumulative frequency of alloreactive clones was calculated as a percentage of all sequences, weighted by copy number. The table comes from immuneACCESS by way of TCRdb, which keeps in-frame sequences with V and J called. Part of the clones is missing from these tables; in studies checked, under half for an unresolved V gene and the rest for unknown reasons. The V and J calls and clone size come from that table; D and trimming were worked out from the DNA. The sample has approximately 88,000 clones on record, approximately 94% of them singletons. The ten largest clones add up to roughly 0.2% of the sample.

V is pared back by 4 bases and J by 1 base, with 7 bases lying between the germline termini. CDR1 ENHRY and CDR2 SYGVKD are derived from the germline V gene. The CDR3 starts with the cysteine, ends with the phenylalanine, and has 13 residues. The read is trimmed to its CDR3 DNA, 39 bases read in frame from base 1. This TCR came from a human donor who was the organ donor for an intestinal transplant. Source: unstimulated CD4+ T cells sorted from spleen or lymph node cells, taken before transplant. Recombination linked TRBV10-3 to TRBJ2-5, with no confident D gene call. The CDR3 protein sequence reads: CAISGGSQETQYF. The DNA sequence is TGTGCCATCAGTGGGGGATCCCAAGAGACCCAGTACTTC.